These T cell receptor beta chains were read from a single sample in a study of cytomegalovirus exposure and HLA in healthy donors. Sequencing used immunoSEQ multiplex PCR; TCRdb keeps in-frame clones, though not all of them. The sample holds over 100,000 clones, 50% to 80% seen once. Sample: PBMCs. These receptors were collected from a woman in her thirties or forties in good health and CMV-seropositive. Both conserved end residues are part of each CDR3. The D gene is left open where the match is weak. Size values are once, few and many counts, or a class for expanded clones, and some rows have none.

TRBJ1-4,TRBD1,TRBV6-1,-,TGTGCCAGCAGTGAAAATCCAGGGGGGAGTGAAAAACTGTTTTTT,CASSENPGGSEKLFF
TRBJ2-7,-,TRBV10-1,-,TGCGCCAGCAGTGACTACCCCCTAAACTACGAGCAGTACTTC,CASSDYPLNYEQYF
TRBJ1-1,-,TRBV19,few,TGTGCCAGTAGCCCACAAGGGGGGAACACTGAAGCTTTCTTT,CASSPQGGNTEAFF
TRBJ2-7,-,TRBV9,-,TGTGCCAGCAGCGTAGCTGCCGCGGGGGAGCAGTACTTC,CASSVAAAGEQYF
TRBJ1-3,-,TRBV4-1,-,TGCGCCAGCAGCCACAATGACAGAGCGTCCTCTGGAAACACCATATATTTT,CASSHNDRASSGNTIYF
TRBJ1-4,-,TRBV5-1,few,TGCGCCAGCAGCTTGGCCGGGGGGGCTAATGAAAAACTGTTTTTT,CASSLAGGANEKLFF
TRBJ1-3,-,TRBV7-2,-,TGTGCCAGCAGCTTAGCGGGGGCAGGGGTCCCCTCCTCTGGAAACACCATATATTTT,CASSLAGAGVPSSGNTIYF
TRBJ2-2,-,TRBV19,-,TGTGCCAGTACAGGTAACACCGGGGAGCTGTTTTTT,CASTGNTGELFF
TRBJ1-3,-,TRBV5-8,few,TGTGCCAGCAGCGCTAGAAACACCATATATTTT,CASSARNTIYF
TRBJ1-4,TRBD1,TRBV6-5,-,TGTGCCAGCAGACGGACAGGGGGCGAAAAACTGTTTTTT,CASRRTGGEKLFF
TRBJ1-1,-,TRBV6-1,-,TGTGCCAGCAGTCGACACGGGAACACTGAAGCTTTCTTT,CASSRHGNTEAFF
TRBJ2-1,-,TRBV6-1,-,TGTGCCAGCAGTGAAGATCAGCGGGAGCAGTTCTTC,CASSEDQREQFF
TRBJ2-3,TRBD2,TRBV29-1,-,TGCAGCGGCCGAATGACTAGCGGGAGCTACGGAGATACGCAGTATTTT,CSGRMTSGSYGDTQYF
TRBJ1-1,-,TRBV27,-,TGTGCCAGCAGTTTGGAGGGGACGGGTGAAGCTTTCTTT,CASSLEGTGEAFF
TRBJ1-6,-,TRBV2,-,TGTGCCAGCAGCGCACAGAATAATTCACCCCTCCACTTT,CASSAQNNSPLHF
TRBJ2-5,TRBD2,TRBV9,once,TGTGCCAGCAGCGGGGGACTAGCGGGGGGTGAGACCCAGTACTTC,CASSGGLAGGETQYF
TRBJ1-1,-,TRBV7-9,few,TGTGCCAGCAGCTTACAGGCCACACGAGCTTTCTTT,CASSLQATRAFF
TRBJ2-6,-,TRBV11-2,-,TGTGCCAGCAGCACCTCGCGGTCTGGGGCCAACGTCCTGACTTTC,CASSTSRSGANVLTF
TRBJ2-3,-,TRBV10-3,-,TGTGCCATCAGTGATGGGGGAACTAGCATCGGCACAGATACGCAGTATTTT,CAISDGGTSIGTDTQYF
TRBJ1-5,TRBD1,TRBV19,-,TGTGCCAGTAGTGGGGGACAGGATCAGCCCCAGCATTTT,CASSGGQDQPQHF
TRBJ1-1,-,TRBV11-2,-,TGTGCCAGCAGCTTAGATTCGGGGGGCTGGAACACTGAAGCTTTCTTT,CASSLDSGGWNTEAFF
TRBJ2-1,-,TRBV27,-,TGTGCCAGCAGTTCTCAGTTCTTC,CASSSQFF
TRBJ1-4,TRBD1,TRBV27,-,TGTGCCAGCAGTCCGAAGACAGGGGCTAATGAAAAACTGTTTTTT,CASSPKTGANEKLFF
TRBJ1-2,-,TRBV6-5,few,TGTGCCAGCAGTTACTCTAATGAGTTCCTCTATGGCTACACCTTC,CASSYSNEFLYGYTF
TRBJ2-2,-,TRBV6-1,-,TGTGCCAGCAGTGAAATGGGGGGAAGCGGGGAGCTGTTTTTT,CASSEMGGSGELFF
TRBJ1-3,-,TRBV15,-,TGTGCCACCAGCAGGGATCGGACACTCGGAAACACCATATATTTT,CATSRDRTLGNTIYF
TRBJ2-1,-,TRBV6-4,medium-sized,TGTGCCAGCAGTGAGGGCAGTCACAATGAGCAGTTCTTC,CASSEGSHNEQFF
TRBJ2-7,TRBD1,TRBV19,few,TGTGCCAGTAGTGCAACGAGGACAGGGGACGAGCAGTACTTC,CASSATRTGDEQYF
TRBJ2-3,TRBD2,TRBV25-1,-,TGTGCCAGCGGCAAAGCGGGAGGGATCACAGATACGCAGTATTTT,CASGKAGGITDTQYF
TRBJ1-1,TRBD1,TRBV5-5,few,TGTGCCAGCAGCTTGGGCGGCAGGGGGACTGAAGCTTTCTTT,CASSLGGRGTEAFF
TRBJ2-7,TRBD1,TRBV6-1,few,TGTGCCATCCTCCAGTCACAGGGGCGGGACGAGCAGTACTTC,CAILQSQGRDEQYF
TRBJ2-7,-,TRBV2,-,TGTGCCAGCAGTCACGATCAGTCCCCTAGAAACGAGCAGTACTTC,CASSHDQSPRNEQYF
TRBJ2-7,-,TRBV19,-,TGTGCCAGTAGTCCCCGAGGGGGGCGCGGGGGCCTTCCCGAGCAGTACTTC,CASSPRGGRGGLPEQYF
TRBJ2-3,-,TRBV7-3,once,TGTGCCAGCAGCTTAGCGGCTAGCACAGATACGCAGTATTTT,CASSLAASTDTQYF
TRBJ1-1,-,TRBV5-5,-,TGTGCCAGCAGCTTGGCGGGGGACTCTGAAGCTTTCTTT,CASSLAGDSEAFF
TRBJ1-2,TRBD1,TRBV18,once,TGTGCCAGCTCACCCGGACAGGGCCTGGCTAACTATGGCTACACCTTC,CASSPGQGLANYGYTF
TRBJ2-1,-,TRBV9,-,TGTGCCAGCAGCGCCTCAGGCTCCCATTACAATGAGCAGTTCTTC,CASSASGSHYNEQFF
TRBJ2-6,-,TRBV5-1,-,TGCGCCAGCAGCCCCGGGATGGCCCGTTCGGGGGCCAACGTCCTGACTTTC,CASSPGMARSGANVLTF
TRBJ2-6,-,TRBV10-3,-,TGTGCCATCAGTGAGCCCCAGGGATCTGGGGCCAACGTCCTGACTTTC,CAISEPQGSGANVLTF
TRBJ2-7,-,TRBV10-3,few,TGTGCCAGCAGTTACGGGCCCGAGGGCGAGCAGTACTTC,CASSYGPEGEQYF
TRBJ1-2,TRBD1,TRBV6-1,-,TGTGCCAGCAGTGCGGGACAGGGGGCCGACTATGGCTACACCTTC,CASSAGQGADYGYTF
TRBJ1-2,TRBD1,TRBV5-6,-,TGTGCCAGCAGCTTTGCAGGGGGCCTCTTAGCTAACTATGGCTACACCTTC,CASSFAGGLLANYGYTF
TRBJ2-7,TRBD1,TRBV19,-,TGTGCCAGTAGTAGGGGACAGGGCTACGAGCAGTACTTC,CASSRGQGYEQYF
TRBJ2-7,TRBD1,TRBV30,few,TGTGCCTGGAGTGCCGGACAGGGGGGAAAAGAGCAGTACTTC,CAWSAGQGGKEQYF
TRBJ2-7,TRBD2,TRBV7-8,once,TGTGCCAGCAGCTTGCGGGTAGCGGGAAACTACGAGCAGTACTTC,CASSLRVAGNYEQYF
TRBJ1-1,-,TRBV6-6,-,TGTGCCAGCAGCCCGGCGGGGGGCACTGAAGCTTTCTTT,CASSPAGGTEAFF
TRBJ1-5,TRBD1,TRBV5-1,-,TGCGCCAGCAGGCGGGACAGGGCTAGCCAGCCCCAGCATTTT,CASRRDRASQPQHF
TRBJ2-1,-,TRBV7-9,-,TGTGCCAGCAGCTTAGCCCTGGGGCAGGGGATGGACAATGAGCAGTTCTTC,CASSLALGQGMDNEQFF
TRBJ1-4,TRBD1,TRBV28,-,TGTGCCAGCACTTCGGGGACAGGGGTGAATGAAAAACTGTTTTTT,CASTSGTGVNEKLFF
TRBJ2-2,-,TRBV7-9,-,TGTGCCAGCAGCTCCAGGCGGGCGGACACCGGGGAGCTGTTTTTT,CASSSRRADTGELFF
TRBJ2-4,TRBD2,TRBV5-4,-,TGTGCCAGCAGCTCCCCCGGGGGAAGCGGGGGGGCCGCCAAAAACATTCAGTACTTC,CASSSPGGSGGAAKNIQYF
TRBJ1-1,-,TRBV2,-,TGTGCCAGCGGGAGATCCACCCTCACTGAAGCTTTCTTT,CASGRSTLTEAFF
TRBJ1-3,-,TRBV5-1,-,TGCGCCAGCAGACAGACAACGAGCTCTGGAAACACCATATATTTT,CASRQTTSSGNTIYF
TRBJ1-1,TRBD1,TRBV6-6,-,TGTGCCAGCAGTCAAGGGACAGGGACCTCCGAAGCTTTCTTT,CASSQGTGTSEAFF
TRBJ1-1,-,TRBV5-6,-,TGTGCCAGCAACCGGGAGGCGGGCACTGAAGCTTTCTTT,CASNREAGTEAFF